The subject of this entry is one TCR beta chain. These data belong to a study of blood T cell repertoires in COVID-19. Produced via immunoSEQ multiplex PCR; TCRdb's table is partial and in-frame only. Of approximately 180,000 clones in the sample, 88% are singletons; the top ten hold 5.5% to 7%. V was shortened by 1 base and J by 6 bases, with 15 bases between the two germline ends. Germline CDR1 and CDR2: MDHEN and SYDVKM. This CDR3 is built from 15 residues. The receptor's source is a man aged 40-49 years with active or convalescent COVID-19. The specimen was peripheral blood. V and J are TRBV28 and TRBJ1-1; D is perhaps TRBD1 (6 bases). The CDR3 region is CASSLLGRGDAEAFF. CDR3 coding DNA: TGTGCCAGCAGTTTATTAGGCAGGGGAGATGCTGAAGCTTTCTTT.